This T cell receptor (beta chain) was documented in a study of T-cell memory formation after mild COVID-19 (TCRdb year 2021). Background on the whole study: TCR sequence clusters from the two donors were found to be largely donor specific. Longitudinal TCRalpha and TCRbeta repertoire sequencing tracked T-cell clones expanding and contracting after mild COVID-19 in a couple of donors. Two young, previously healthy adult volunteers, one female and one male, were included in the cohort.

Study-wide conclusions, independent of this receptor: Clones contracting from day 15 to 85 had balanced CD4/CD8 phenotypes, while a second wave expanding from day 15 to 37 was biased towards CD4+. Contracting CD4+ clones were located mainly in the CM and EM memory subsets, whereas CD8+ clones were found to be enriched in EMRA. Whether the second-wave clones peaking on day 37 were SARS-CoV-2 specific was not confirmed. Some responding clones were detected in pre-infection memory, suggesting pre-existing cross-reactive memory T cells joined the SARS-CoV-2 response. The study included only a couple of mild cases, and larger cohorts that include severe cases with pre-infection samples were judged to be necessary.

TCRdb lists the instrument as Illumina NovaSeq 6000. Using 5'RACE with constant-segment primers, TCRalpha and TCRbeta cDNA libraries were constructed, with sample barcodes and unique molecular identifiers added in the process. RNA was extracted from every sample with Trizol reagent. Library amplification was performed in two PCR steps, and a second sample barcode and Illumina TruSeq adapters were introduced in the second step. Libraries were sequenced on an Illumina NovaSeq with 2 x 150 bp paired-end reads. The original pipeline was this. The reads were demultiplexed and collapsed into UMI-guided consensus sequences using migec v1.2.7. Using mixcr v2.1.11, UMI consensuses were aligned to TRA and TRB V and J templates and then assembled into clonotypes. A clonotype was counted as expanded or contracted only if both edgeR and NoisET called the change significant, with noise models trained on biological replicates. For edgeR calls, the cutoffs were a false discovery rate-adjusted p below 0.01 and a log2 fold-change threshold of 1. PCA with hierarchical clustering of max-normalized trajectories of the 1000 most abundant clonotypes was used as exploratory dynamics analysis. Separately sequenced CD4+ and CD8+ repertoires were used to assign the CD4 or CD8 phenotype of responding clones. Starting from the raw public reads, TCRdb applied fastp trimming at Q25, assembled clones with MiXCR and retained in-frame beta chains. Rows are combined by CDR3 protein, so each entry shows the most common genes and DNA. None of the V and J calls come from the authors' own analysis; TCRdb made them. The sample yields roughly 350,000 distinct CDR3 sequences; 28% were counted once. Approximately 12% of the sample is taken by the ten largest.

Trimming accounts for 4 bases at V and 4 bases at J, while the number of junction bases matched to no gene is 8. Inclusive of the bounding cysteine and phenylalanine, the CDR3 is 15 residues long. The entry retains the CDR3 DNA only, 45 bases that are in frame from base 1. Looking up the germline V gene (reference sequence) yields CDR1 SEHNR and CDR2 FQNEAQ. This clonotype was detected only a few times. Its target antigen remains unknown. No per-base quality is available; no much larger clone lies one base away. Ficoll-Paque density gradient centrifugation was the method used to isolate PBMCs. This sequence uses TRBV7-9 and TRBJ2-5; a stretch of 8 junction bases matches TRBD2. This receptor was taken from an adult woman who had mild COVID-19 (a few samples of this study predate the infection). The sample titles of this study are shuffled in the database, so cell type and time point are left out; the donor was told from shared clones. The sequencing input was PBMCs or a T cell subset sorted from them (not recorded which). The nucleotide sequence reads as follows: TGTGCCAGCAGCTCCCAAGCGGGAGTGGGAGAGACCCAGTACTTC. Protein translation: CASSSQAGVGETQYF.